This TCR beta chain emerged from a study of a mutant IDH1 vaccine in newly diagnosed glioma. Study as a whole: Vaccine dosing followed radiotherapy by 4-6 weeks, or accompanied temozolomide cycles.

A note on this clone: Its specificity is unknown.

CDR1 is SGDLS and CDR2 is YYNGEE in the germline V gene. The CDR3 contains 14 residues. Trimming removed 3 bases from V and 4 bases from J, with 13 bases in between. Time point meaning: week 35, safety follow-up. Every vaccine dose comprised 300 ug of mutant IDH1 20-mer peptide plus topical imiquimod. Data came from immunoSEQ multiplex PCR; TCRdb stores just in-frame clones and leaves some out. The table has 69,000 or so clones, around 87% seen once. The clonotype comes from a man aged 25 to 40 with glioma. The rearrangement links TRBV9 to TRBJ1-1; possibly TRBD1 for D (6 bases). The material sequenced was PBMCs, taken from a glioma patient whose treatment included an IDH1 peptide vaccine. The CDR3 sequence: CASSEGGGLTEAFF. DNA for the CDR3: TGTGCCAGCAGCGAGGGAGGGGGGCTCACTGAAGCTTTCTTT. The variable domain in full, with the rest retrieved from reference TRBV9 and TRBJ1-1, is DSGVTQTPKHLITATGQRVTLRCSPRSGDLSVYWYQQSLDQGLQFLIQYYNGEERAKGNILERFSAQQFPDLHSELNLSSLELGDSALYFCASSEGGGLTEAFFGQGTRLTVV.